This TCR beta chain originates from a study of monozygotic twins with inflammatory bowel disease. A word on this clonotype: Its antigen is currently unknown.

Study-wide points: For IBD patients, clonotypes shared with others were fewer than for healthy twins, especially with disease activity. The data did not back a single strong IBD-associated clonotype or signal.

The germline V gene has CDR1 MNHEY and CDR2 SVGEGT. The CDR3 contains 18 residues. The authors used about 3,200 ng of total RNA per TCR library. Making cDNA involved eight separate reactions per sample. TCRdb re-analyzed the 5' RACE reads; it lists each CDR3 protein once, without DNA. This sample's table has just over 300,000 distinct CDR3 sequences. The chain joins TRBV6-2 or TRBV6-3 to TRBJ2-2; without DNA, the TCRdb call of TRBD2 cannot be checked. The sample comprised blood. The sequence was collected from a human donor with ulcerative colitis or Crohn's disease, or a healthy co-twin of an affected twin (not recorded which). CDR3 in amino acids: CASSYVRASGANTGELFF.